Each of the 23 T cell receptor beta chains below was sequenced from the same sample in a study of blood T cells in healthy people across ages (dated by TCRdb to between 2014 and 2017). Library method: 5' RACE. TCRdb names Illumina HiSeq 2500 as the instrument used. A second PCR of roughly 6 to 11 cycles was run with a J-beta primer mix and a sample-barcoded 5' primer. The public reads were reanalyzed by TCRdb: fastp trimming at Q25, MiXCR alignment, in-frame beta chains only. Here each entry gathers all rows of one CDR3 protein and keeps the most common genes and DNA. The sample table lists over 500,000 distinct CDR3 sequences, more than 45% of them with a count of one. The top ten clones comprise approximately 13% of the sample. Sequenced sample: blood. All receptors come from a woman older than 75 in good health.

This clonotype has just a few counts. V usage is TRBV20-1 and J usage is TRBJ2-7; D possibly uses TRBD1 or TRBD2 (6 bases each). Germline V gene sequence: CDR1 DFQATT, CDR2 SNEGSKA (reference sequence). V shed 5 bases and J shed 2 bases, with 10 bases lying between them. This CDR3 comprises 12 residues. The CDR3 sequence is CSAQEGAYEQYF. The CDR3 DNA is TGCAGTGCTCAGGAGGGGGCCTACGAGCAGTACTTC.

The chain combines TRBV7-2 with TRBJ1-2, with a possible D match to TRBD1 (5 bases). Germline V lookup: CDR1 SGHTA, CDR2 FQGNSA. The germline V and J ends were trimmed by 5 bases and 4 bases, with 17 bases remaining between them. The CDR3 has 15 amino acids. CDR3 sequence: CASSPLDTGAYGYTF. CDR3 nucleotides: TGTGCCAGCAGCCCCCTAGACACCGGGGCCTATGGCTACACCTTC.

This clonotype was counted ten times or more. The CDR3 DNA sequence: TGCGCCAGCACCCCGACAGGAAACACCGGGGAGCTGTTTTTT. Its translation is CASTPTGNTGELFF. V is TRBV5-1 and J is TRBJ2-2, with D maybe TRBD1 (6 bases). The CDR3 loop spans 14 amino acids. V was pared by 6 bases and J by 2 bases, with 11 bases between. Germline V gene lookup returns CDR1 SGHRS and CDR2 YFSETQ. Together with reference TRBV5-1 and TRBJ2-2, the CDR3 gives the full variable domain: KAGVTQTPRYLIKTRGQQVTLSCSPISGHRSVSWYQQTPGQGLQFLFEYFSETQRNKGNFPGRFSGRQFSNSRSEMNVSTLELGDSALYLCASTPTGNTGELFFGEGSRLTVL.

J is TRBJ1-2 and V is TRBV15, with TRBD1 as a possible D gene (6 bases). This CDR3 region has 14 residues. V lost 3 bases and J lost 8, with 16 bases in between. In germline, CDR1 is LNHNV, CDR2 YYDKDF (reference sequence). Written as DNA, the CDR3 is TGTGCCACCAGCAGGCGACAGGTCTTGTCCGGCTACACCTTC. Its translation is CATSRRQVLSGYTF. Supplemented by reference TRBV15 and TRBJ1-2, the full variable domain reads DAMVIQNPRYQVTQFGKPVTLSCSQTLNHNVMYWYQQKSSQAPKLLFHYYDKDFNNEADTPDNFQSRRPNTSFCFLDIRSPGLGDTAMYLCATSRRQVLSGYTFGSGTRLTVV.

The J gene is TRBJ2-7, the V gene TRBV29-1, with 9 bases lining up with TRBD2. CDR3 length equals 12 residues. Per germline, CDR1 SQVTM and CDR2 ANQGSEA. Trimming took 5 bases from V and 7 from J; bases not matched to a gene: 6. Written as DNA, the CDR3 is TGCAGCGTTCAACCTAGCGGGGCTGAGCAGTACTTC. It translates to CSVQPSGAEQYF.

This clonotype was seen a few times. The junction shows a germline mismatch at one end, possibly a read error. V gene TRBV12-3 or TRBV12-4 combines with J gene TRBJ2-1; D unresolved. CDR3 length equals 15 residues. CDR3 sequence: CASSSSGRNYKEQFF. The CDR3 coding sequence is TGTGCCAGCAGTTCCTCTGGGCGGAACTACAAGGAGCAGTTCTTC.

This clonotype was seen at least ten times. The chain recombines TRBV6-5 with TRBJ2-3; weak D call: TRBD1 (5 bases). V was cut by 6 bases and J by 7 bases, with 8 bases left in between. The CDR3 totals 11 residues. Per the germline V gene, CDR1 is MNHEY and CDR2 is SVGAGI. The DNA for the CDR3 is TGTGCCAGCAGCCAGGGAAATACGCAGTATTTT. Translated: CASSQGNTQYF.

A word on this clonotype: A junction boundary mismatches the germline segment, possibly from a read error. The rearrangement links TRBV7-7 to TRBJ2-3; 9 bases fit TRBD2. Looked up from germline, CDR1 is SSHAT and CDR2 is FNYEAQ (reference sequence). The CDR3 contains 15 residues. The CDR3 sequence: CASSLLAGPTDTQYF. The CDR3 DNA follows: TGTGCTAGCAGCTTACTAGCGGGCCCCACAGATACGCAGTATTTT. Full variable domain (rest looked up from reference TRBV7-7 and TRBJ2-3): GAGVSQSPRYKVTKRGQDVTLRCDPISSHATLYWYQQALGQGPEFLTYFNYEAQPDKSGLPSDRFSAERPEGSISTLTIQRTEQRDSAMYRCASSLLAGPTDTQYFGPGTRLTVL.

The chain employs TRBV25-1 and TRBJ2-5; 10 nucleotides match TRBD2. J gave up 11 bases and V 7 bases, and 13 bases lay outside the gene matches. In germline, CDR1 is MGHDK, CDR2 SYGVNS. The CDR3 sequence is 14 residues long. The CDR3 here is CASTLAGSYNEQYF. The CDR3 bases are TGTGCCAGCACACTAGCGGGATCCTACAATGAGCAGTACTTC.

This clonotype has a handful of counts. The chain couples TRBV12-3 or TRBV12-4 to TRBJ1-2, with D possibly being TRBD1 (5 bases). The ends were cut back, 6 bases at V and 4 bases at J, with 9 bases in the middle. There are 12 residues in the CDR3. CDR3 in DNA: TGTGCCAGCAGCTCGGGGGTCTATGGCTACACCTTC. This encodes CASSSGVYGYTF.

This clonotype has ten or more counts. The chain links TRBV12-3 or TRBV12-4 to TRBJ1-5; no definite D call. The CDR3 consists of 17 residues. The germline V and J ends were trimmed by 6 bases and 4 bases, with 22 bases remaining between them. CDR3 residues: CASSKEGSGVGNQPQHF. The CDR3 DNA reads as TGTGCCAGCAGCAAAGAGGGTAGCGGTGTTGGTAATCAGCCCCAGCATTTT.

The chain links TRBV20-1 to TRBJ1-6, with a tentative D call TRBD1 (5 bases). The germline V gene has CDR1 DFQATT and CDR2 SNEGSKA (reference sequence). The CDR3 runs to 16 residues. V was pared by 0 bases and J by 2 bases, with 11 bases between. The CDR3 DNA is TGCAGTGCTAGAGATTTCCAGGGCGCCTATAATTCACCCCTCCACTTT. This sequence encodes CSARDFQGAYNSPLHF.

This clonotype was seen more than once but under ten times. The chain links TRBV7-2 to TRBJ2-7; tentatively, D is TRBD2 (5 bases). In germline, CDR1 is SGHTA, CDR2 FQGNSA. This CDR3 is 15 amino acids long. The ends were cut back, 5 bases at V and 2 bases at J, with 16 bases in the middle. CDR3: CASSQSGVGTYEQYF. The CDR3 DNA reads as TGTGCCAGCAGCCAAAGCGGAGTGGGGACCTACGAGCAGTACTTC.

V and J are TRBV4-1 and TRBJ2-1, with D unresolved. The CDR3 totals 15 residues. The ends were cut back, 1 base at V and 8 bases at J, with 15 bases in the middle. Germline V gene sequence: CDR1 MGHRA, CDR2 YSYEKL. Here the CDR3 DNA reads TGCGCCAGCAGCCAAGGCCCGACACCCACGGATGAGCAGTTCTTC. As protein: CASSQGPTPTDEQFF.

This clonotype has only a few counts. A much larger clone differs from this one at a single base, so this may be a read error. CDR3 sequence: CASRSGVPSHPDTQYF. The CDR3 coding sequence is TGTGCCAGCAGGTCAGGGGTACCGTCACATCCAGATACGCAGTATTTT. The chain uses TRBV6-5 and TRBJ2-3, with a possible D match to TRBD1 (6 bases). The V end lost 6 bases, the J end lost 4 bases, and 20 bases lay between the germline ends. CDR1 is MNHEY, CDR2 SVGAGI, per germline. This CDR3 has 16 amino acids.

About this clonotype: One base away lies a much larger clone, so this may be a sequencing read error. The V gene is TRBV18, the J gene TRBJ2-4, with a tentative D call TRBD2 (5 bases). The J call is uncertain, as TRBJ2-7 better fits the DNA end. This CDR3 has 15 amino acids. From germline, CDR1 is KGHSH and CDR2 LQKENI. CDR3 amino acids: CASSPGVEELNEQYF. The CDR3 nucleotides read TGTGCCAGCTCCCCCGGGGTGGAGGAGCTAAACGAGCAGTACTTC.

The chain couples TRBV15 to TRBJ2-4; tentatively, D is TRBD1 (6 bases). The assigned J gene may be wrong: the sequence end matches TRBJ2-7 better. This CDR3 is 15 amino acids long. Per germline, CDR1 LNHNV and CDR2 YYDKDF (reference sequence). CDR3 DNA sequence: TGTGCCACCAGCAGAGATCAGAACAGGGTGGGCGAGCAGTACTTC. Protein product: CATSRDQNRVGEQYF.

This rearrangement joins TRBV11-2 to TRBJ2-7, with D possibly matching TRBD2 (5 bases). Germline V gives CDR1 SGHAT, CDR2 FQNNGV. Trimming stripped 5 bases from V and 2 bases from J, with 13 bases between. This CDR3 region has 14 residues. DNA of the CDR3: TGTGCCAGCAGCAAGCAATCCGGGGCCTACGAGCAGTACTTC. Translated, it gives CASSKQSGAYEQYF.

The chain's CDR3 is CASSGGGVNIQYF. Written as DNA, the CDR3 is TGTGCCAGCAGTGGGGGTGGGGTGAACATTCAGTACTTC. The chain links TRBV2 to TRBJ2-7; D is undetermined. The end of the DNA is better explained by TRBJ2-4, so the J call may be wrong. The CDR3 contains 13 residues. The germline gives CDR1 SNHLY, CDR2 FYNNEI.

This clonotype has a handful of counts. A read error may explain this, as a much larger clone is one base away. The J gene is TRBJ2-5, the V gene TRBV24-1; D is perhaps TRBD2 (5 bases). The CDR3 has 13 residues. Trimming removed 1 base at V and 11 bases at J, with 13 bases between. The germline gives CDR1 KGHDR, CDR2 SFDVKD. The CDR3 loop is CATSDFSGNEQYF. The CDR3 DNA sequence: TGTGCCACCAGTGATTTTTCGGGAAATGAGCAGTACTTC.

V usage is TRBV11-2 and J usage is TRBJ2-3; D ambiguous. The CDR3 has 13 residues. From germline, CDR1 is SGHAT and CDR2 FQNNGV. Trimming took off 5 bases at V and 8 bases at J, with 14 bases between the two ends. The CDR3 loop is CASSLSRVGTQYF. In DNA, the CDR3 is TGTGCCAGCAGCCTTTCCAGAGTGGGTACGCAGTATTTT. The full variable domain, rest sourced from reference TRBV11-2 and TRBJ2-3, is EAGVAQSPRYKIIEKRQSVAFWCNPISGHATLYWYQQILGQGPKLLIQFQNNGVVDDSQLPKDRFSAERLKGVDSTLKIQPAKLEDSAVYLCASSLSRVGTQYFGPGTRLTVL.

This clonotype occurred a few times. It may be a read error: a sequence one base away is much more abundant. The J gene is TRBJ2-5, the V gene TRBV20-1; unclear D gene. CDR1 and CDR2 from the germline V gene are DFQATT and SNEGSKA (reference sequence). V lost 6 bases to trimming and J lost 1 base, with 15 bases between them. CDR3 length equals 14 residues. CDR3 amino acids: CSAPARARQETQYF. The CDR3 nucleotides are TGCAGTGCCCCCGCTCGGGCTCGCCAAGAGACCCAGTACTTC.

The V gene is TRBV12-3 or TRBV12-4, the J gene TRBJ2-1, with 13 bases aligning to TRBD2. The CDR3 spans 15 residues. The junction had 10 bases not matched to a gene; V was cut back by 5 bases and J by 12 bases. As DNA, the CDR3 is TGTGCCAGCAGTCCACTAGCGGGGGGGCCGACTCGGCAGTTCTTC. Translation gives CASSPLAGGPTRQFF.